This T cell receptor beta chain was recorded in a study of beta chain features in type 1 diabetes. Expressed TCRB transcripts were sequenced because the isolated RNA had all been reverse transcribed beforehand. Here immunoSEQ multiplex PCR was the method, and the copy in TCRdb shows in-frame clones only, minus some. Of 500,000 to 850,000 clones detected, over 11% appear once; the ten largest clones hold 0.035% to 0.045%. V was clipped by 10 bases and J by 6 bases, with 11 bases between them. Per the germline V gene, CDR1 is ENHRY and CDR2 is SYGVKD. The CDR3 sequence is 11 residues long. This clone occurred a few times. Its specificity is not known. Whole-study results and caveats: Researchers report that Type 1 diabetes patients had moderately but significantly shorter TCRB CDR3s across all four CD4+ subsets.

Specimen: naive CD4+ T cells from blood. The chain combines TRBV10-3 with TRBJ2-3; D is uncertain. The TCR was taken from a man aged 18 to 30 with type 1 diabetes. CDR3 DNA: TGTGCCAGTTCGAGGTCGGATACGCAGTATTTT. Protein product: CASSRSDTQYF.